What follows are 4 T cell receptor beta chains derived from one specimen sequenced in a study of blood T cell repertoires in COVID-19. Here immunoSEQ multiplex PCR was the method, and the copy in TCRdb shows in-frame clones only, minus some. The data contain 310,000 or so clones, around nine tenths of them singletons. Sequenced input: PBMCs or T cells enriched from blood (not recorded which). The receptor source for this set is a woman between 40 and 50 years old who had recovered from COVID-19.

The rearrangement links TRBV2 to TRBJ1-3; the D is unclear. Per the germline V gene, CDR1 is SNHLY and CDR2 is FYNNEI. Trimming took off 6 bases at V and 2 bases at J, with 14 bases between the two ends. There are 15 residues in the CDR3. Here the CDR3 reads CASSIGRGTGNTIYF. For the CDR3, the DNA is TGTGCCAGCAGCATAGGGAGAGGGACTGGAAACACCATATATTTT. The complete variable domain, with remaining parts taken from reference TRBV2 and TRBJ1-3, reads EPEVTQTPSHQVTQMGQEVILRCVPISNHLYFYWYRQILGQKVEFLVSFYNNEISEKSEIFDDQFSVERPDGSNFTLKIRSTKLEDSAMYFCASSIGRGTGNTIYFGEGSWLTVV.

This clone was seen just once. The V call is TRBV7-2, the J call TRBJ2-4, with D maybe TRBD2 (5 bases). The CDR3 contains 14 residues. Looked up from germline, CDR1 is SGHTA and CDR2 is FQGNSA. With 2 bases removed from V and 7 bases from J, the gap between germline ends came to 12 bases. In nucleotides, the CDR3 is TGTGCCAGCAGCTTAATTCTAGCTGAGAACATTCAGTACTTC. Translation: CASSLILAENIQYF.

Concerning this clone itself: The identical CDR3 is also encoded by other nucleotide sequences in the sample. The rearrangement links TRBV7-2 to TRBJ2-3; D ambiguous. Trimming took off 3 bases at V and 2 bases at J, with 6 bases between the two ends. Germline CDR1 and CDR2: SGHTA and FQGNSA. The CDR3 length is 13 residues. The CDR3 protein is CASSLSYTDTQYF. CDR3 sequence (DNA): TGTGCCAGCAGCTTGAGTTACACAGATACGCAGTATTTT.

The chain uses TRBV6-5 and TRBJ1-1; TRBD1 agrees at 8 bases. CDR3 size: 15 residues. V lost 6 bases to trimming and J lost 1 base; unmatched junction nucleotides: 7. The germline V gene encodes CDR1 MNHEY and CDR2 SVGAGI. For the CDR3, the DNA is TGTGCCAGCAGACCTTTCAGGGGGCAGAACACTGAAGCTTTCTTT. It yields the protein CASRPFRGQNTEAFF.